The entry below describes one TCR beta chain. The sample comes from a study of shared clonotypes between healthy human individuals. Each sample came from a Caucasian adult donor living in Nashville, Tennessee. The CDR3 spans 16 residues. CDR1 is KGHSH and CDR2 is LQKENI in the germline V gene. The V gene end was trimmed by 2 bases and the J gene end by 12 bases; junction bases not matched to a gene: 18. For unsorted PBMC, approximately 300 ng DNA per replicate equaled 32,000 or so T cell genomes. Data came from immunoSEQ multiplex PCR; TCRdb stores just in-frame clones and leaves some out. The data contain approximately 500,000 clones, less than 85% of them singletons.

The chain joins TRBV18 to TRBJ2-5, with TRBD2 identical over 7 bases. The sequenced sample consisted of PBMCs. The sequence was collected from a woman aged 40 to 50 in good health. Some clones in this sample may be carry-over from other donors' samples. As DNA, the CDR3 is TGTGCCAGCTCACCAAGGAGGGCGAGAGCGGGGTTCAACAAGTACTTC. Its protein is CASSPRRARAGFNKYF.